A selection of T cell receptor beta chains follows, all from one sample in a study of beta chain features in type 1 diabetes. Data came from immunoSEQ multiplex PCR; TCRdb stores just in-frame clones and leaves some out. The repertoire holds approximately 170,000 clones, approximately 9.1% seen once, with 2% to 2.5% in the top ten. The sample was central memory CD4+ T cells from blood. The receptors stem from a woman under 30 in good health. Both conserved end residues are part of each CDR3. A D gene is named only where the DNA matches it firmly. Expanded clones get a size class; other rows say once, few or many, or leave the size out.

>few|TRBV4-2|TRBJ2-6|-
CASSQVPRRGYGANVLTF
TGTGCCAGCAGCCAAGTGCCCAGGCGGGGCTATGGGGCCAACGTCCTGACTTTC
>few|TRBV5-8|TRBJ2-7|TRBD1
CASSLGQGAYEQYF
TGTGCCAGCAGCCTAGGACAGGGGGCCTACGAGCAGTACTTC
>few|TRBV4-3|TRBJ1-6|-
CASSQARGTLHF
TGCGCCAGCAGCCAAGCCCGCGGGACCCTCCACTTT
>-|TRBV6-5|TRBJ1-2|-
CASRRGSLYGYTF
TGTGCCAGCAGGCGTGGGAGTCTCTATGGCTACACCTTC
>few|TRBV18|TRBJ1-1|-
CASSPSDSDTEAFF
TGTGCCAGCTCACCTTCGGACAGTGACACTGAAGCTTTCTTT
>few|TRBV11-2|TRBJ2-5|TRBD1
CASSPRTGLQETQYF
TGTGCCAGCAGCCCGAGGACAGGGCTTCAAGAGACCCAGTACTTC
>-|TRBV30|TRBJ2-2|TRBD2
CAWRSGGNTGELFF
TGTGCCTGGAGGAGCGGGGGGAACACCGGGGAGCTGTTTTTT
>few|TRBV7-6|TRBJ2-6|-
CASSLGGLSGANVLTF
TGTGCCAGCAGCTTAGGGGGACTTTCTGGGGCCAACGTCCTGACTTTC
>many|TRBV7-3|TRBJ1-5|-
CASSPQADQPQHF
TGTGCCAGCAGCCCCCAGGCCGATCAGCCCCAGCATTTT
>few|TRBV2|TRBJ2-3|-
CASSEGVAGARDTQYF
TGTGCCAGCAGTGAAGGGGTGGCGGGGGCCAGAGATACGCAGTATTTT
>-|TRBV2|TRBJ2-4|TRBD2
CASKKEREGLDKNIQYF
TGTGCCAGCAAGAAAGAGCGGGAGGGCCTGGACAAAAACATTCAGTACTTC
>-|TRBV5-5|TRBJ1-2|-
CASSTPSAANYGYTF
TGTGCCAGCAGCACCCCTTCGGCGGCGAACTATGGCTACACCTTC
>few|TRBV12-5|TRBJ1-1|TRBD1
CASGLDRGRAFF
TGTGCTAGTGGTTTGGACAGGGGACGAGCTTTCTTT
>-|TRBV9|TRBJ2-5|TRBD2
CASSVLAGGTETQYF
TGTGCCAGCAGCGTACTAGCGGGGGGAACGGAGACCCAGTACTTC
>few|TRBV29-1|TRBJ2-4|TRBD1
CSVAADRGRIQYF
TGCAGCGTTGCCGCGGACAGGGGGCGGATCCAGTACTTC
>many|TRBV4-3|TRBJ2-5|TRBD2
CASSQQTSGETQYF
TGCGCCAGCAGCCAACAAACTAGCGGGGAGACCCAGTACTTC
>many|TRBV5-1|TRBJ1-4|TRBD1
CASSPDRAEDEKLFF
TGCGCCAGCAGCCCAGACAGGGCCGAAGATGAAAAACTGTTTTTT
>few|TRBV2|TRBJ1-5|TRBD1
CASIPDRGPQPQHF
TGTGCCAGCATTCCGGACAGGGGGCCTCAGCCCCAGCATTTT
>-|TRBV7-3|TRBJ2-3|-
CASSLGSGGRDTQYF
TGTGCCAGCAGCTTAGGATCGGGGGGCCGGGATACGCAGTATTTT
>few|TRBV7-2|TRBJ2-1|-
CASSSGLLSNEQFF
TGTGCCAGCAGCTCGGGACTGTTAAGCAATGAGCAGTTCTTC
>few|TRBV11-2|TRBJ1-2|-
CASSPSGDNYGYTF
TGTGCCAGCAGCCCGTCAGGGGATAACTATGGCTACACCTTC
>-|TRBV2|TRBJ1-2|TRBD1
CASSVPGTGNYGYTF
TGTGCCAGCAGTGTTCCCGGGACAGGGAACTATGGCTACACCTTC
>few|TRBV9|TRBJ2-3|TRBD2
CASSPRGSGAGNTQYF
TGTGCCAGCAGCCCCCGAGGTAGCGGGGCGGGGAATACGCAGTATTTT
>-|TRBV5-4|TRBJ2-5|TRBD2
CASSLGTSGAQETQYF
TGTGCCAGCAGCTTGGGAACTAGCGGGGCCCAAGAGACCCAGTACTTC
>many|TRBV25-1|TRBJ1-4|-
CASGLMEKLFF
TGTGCCAGCGGGCTCATGGAAAAACTGTTTTTT
>-|TRBV5-4|TRBJ2-7|-
CASSLRTAYEQYF
TGTGCCAGCAGCTTGAGGACAGCCTACGAGCAGTACTTC
>few|TRBV2|TRBJ2-5|TRBD2
CASSEGLAGYETQYF
TGTGCCAGCAGTGAGGGACTAGCGGGGTATGAGACCCAGTACTTC
>few|TRBV19|TRBJ2-5|TRBD2
CASSTSGSRGETQYF
TGTGCCAGTAGTACTAGCGGGAGTAGGGGAGAGACCCAGTACTTC
>-|TRBV7-6|TRBJ2-2|TRBD2
CASSLSAGGPDGELFF
TGTGCCAGCAGCTTGTCAGCGGGAGGGCCGGACGGGGAGCTGTTTTTT
>few|TRBV5-1|TRBJ1-2|-
CASSLEGQPYGYTF
TGCGCCAGCAGCTTGGAAGGACAGCCCTATGGCTACACCTTC
>few|TRBV7-2|TRBJ2-5|-
CASSFSSQETQYF
TGTGCCAGCAGCTTCTCGAGCCAAGAGACCCAGTACTTC
>few|TRBV7-6|TRBJ2-2|-
CASSLAGRGTGELFF
TGTGCCAGCAGCTTAGCAGGCCGGGGGACCGGGGAGCTGTTTTTT
>-|TRBV6-6|TRBJ2-1|TRBD2
CASRTGTSSYNEQFF
TGTGCCAGCAGAACCGGGACTAGCTCCTACAATGAGCAGTTCTTC
>few|TRBV19|TRBJ2-4|-
CASSSRTDRSQLAKNIQYF
TGTGCCAGTAGTTCAAGGACAGACCGATCCCAATTAGCCAAAAACATTCAGTACTTC
>few|TRBV7-9|TRBJ2-1|TRBD2
CAILGLGVWNEQFF
TGTGCCATCCTAGGACTAGGGGTTTGGAATGAGCAGTTCTTC
>-|TRBV29-1|TRBJ1-1|-
CSVEATRGTEAFF
TGCAGCGTTGAAGCTACCAGGGGAACTGAAGCTTTCTTT
>few|TRBV30|TRBJ1-2|-
CAWSRGYGYTF
TGTGCCTGGAGTAGGGGTTATGGCTACACCTTC
>few|TRBV18|TRBJ1-2|-
CASSGAGVDYGYTF
TGTGCCAGCTCAGGGGCAGGGGTCGACTATGGCTACACCTTC
>-|TRBV4-3|TRBJ1-3|-
CASSQDYSSGNTIYF
TGCGCCAGCAGCCAAGACTACAGCTCTGGAAACACCATATATTTT
>-|TRBV7-9|TRBJ1-6|-
CASSLAGGSPLHF
TGTGCCAGCAGCTTAGCGGGGGGTTCACCCCTCCACTTT
>few|TRBV4-3|TRBJ1-5|TRBD1
CASSQGQGQPQHF
TGCGCCAGCAGCCAAGGACAGGGGCAGCCCCAGCATTTT
>-|TRBV9|TRBJ1-2|-
CASSVGHGYTF
TGTGCCAGCAGCGTAGGGCATGGCTACACCTTC
>few|TRBV18|TRBJ1-2|-
CASSAGSSGYTF
TGTGCCAGCTCAGCGGGGAGTTCCGGCTACACCTTC
>-|TRBV19|TRBJ2-1|-
CASSGRGHEQFF
TGTGCCAGTAGTGGGCGGGGGCATGAGCAGTTCTTC
>few|TRBV6-6|TRBJ2-5|-
CASSLLRWETQYF
TGTGCCAGCAGTTTATTGCGCTGGGAGACCCAGTACTTC
>few|TRBV7-9|TRBJ1-1|TRBD1
CASSGRQGLTEAFF
TGTGCCAGCAGCGGACGACAGGGTCTAACTGAAGCTTTCTTT
>few|TRBV7-2|TRBJ2-5|TRBD2
CASSSFGGTRETQYF
TGTGCCAGCAGCTCCTTCGGGGGGACTCGAGAGACCCAGTACTTC
>few|TRBV10-3|TRBJ1-1|-
CAIRGVLDTEAFF
TGTGCCATCAGAGGGGTCTTAGACACTGAAGCTTTCTTT
>-|TRBV7-9|TRBJ2-7|TRBD1
CASSLAGTGDYEQYF
TGTGCCAGCAGCCTCGCCGGGACAGGGGACTACGAGCAGTACTTC
>-|TRBV4-3|TRBJ1-1|-
CASSLRAGDTEAFF
TGCGCCAGCAGCCTAAGGGCGGGGGACACTGAAGCTTTCTTT
>few|TRBV5-1|TRBJ2-7|TRBD1
CASSLGSGTGSEQYF
TGCGCCAGCAGCTTGGGATCCGGGACAGGGAGCGAGCAGTACTTC
>-|TRBV4-2|TRBJ2-7|TRBD2
CASSQTSQTGLAGISYEQYF
TGTGCCAGCAGCCAAACGTCTCAAACGGGACTAGCGGGGATATCCTACGAGCAGTACTTC
>few|TRBV5-1|TRBJ1-2|-
CASSLLSQYGYTF
TGCGCCAGCAGCTTGTTGTCCCAGTATGGCTACACCTTC
>-|TRBV7-9|TRBJ2-4|TRBD2
CASSLPSGRGGKNIQYF
TGTGCCAGCAGCTTACCCAGCGGGAGAGGGGGTAAAAACATTCAGTACTTC